This TCR beta chain was recorded in a study of T-cell memory formation after mild COVID-19. As for the study in general: Largely donor-specific TCR clusters were found. Whole-study findings and limits: In second-wave clones peaking day 37, SARS-CoV-2 specificity remained unconfirmed. Contracting clones from day 15 to 85 showed balanced CD4/CD8; later expanders favored CD4+.

CDR1 and CDR2 from the germline V gene are LGHDT and YNNKEL (reference sequence). V shed 4 bases and J shed 0 bases, with 12 bases lying between them. The CDR3 contains 15 residues. One entry per CDR3 protein results from TCRdb running MiXCR on the 5' RACE reads. The sample includes 350,000 to 500,000 distinct CDR3 sequences, roughly 18% of them seen just once. There are a few counts of this clonotype. Its antigen is unidentified. The sequence was collected from a man aged 18 to 35 who had mild COVID-19 (a few samples of this study predate the infection). Cell type and time point are not known. The chain couples TRBV3-1 to TRBJ1-2, with D uncertain. The sample comprised PBMCs or a T cell subset sorted from them (not recorded which). In DNA form, the CDR3 reads TGTGCCAGCAGCCCATTGACAAGAGCTAACTATGGCTACACCTTC. As protein: CASSPLTRANYGYTF.